The source of this T cell receptor beta chain is a study of blood T cell repertoires in COVID-19. To note about this clone: In the same sample, other DNA sequences code for this CDR3.

Germline V gives CDR1 GTSNPN, CDR2 SVGIG (reference sequence). With 3 bases clipped from V and 2 bases from J, the junction kept 3 bases outside the gene matches. The CDR3 contains 13 residues. Profiling relied on immunoSEQ multiplex PCR, and the TCRdb table lists in-frame clones only, not all of them. The sample shows hundreds of thousands of clones, about nine tenths of them seen only once. The origin of this receptor is a woman younger than 30 who had recovered from COVID-19. The sequenced material came from PBMCs or T cells enriched from blood (not recorded which). The chain uses TRBV30 and TRBJ1-1, with 7 bases fitting TRBD1. The CDR3 spells CAWSRDSNTEAFF. CDR3 DNA sequence: TGTGCCTGGAGCCGGGACAGTAACACTGAAGCTTTCTTT.